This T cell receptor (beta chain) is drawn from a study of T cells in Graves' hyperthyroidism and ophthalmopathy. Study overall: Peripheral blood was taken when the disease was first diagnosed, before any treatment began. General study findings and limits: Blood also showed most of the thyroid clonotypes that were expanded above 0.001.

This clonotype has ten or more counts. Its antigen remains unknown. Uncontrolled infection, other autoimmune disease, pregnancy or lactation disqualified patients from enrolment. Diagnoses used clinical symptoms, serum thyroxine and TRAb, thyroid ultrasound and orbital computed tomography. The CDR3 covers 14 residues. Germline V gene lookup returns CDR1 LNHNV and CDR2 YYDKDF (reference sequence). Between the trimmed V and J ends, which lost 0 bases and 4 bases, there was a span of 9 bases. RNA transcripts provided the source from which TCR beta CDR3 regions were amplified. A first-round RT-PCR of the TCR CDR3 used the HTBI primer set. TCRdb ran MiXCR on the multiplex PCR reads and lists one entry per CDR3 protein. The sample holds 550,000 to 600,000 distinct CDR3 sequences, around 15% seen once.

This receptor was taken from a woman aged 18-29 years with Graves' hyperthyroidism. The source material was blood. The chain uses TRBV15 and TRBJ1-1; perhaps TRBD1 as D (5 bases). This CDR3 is CATSRDRVFTEAFF. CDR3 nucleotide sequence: TGTGCCACCAGCAGAGACAGGGTTTTCACTGAAGCTTTCTTT.